These 6 T cell receptor beta chains were sequenced from one sample in a study of blood T cell repertoires in COVID-19. The data were produced by immunoSEQ multiplex PCR, yet TCRdb's version contains in-frame clones alone and is incomplete. This sample carries 60,000 or so clones, under 80% of them seen once, and the ten largest clones take 51%. The specimen was PBMCs or T cells enriched from blood (not recorded which). These receptors all stem from a woman aged 55-69 years who had been exposed to COVID-19.

This clone was observed many times. The same CDR3 can be traced to other DNA sequences in this sample. The chain combines TRBV5-1 with TRBJ2-5, with D maybe TRBD2 (6 bases). CDR1 SGHRS and CDR2 YFSETQ come from the germline V gene. This CDR3 has 15 amino acids. The germline V and J ends were trimmed by 0 bases and 0 bases, with 9 bases remaining between them. Here the CDR3 reads CASSLAGSHQETQYF. For the CDR3, the DNA is TGCGCCAGCAGCTTGGCCGGGAGCCACCAAGAGACCCAGTACTTC.

The chain links TRBV9 to TRBJ2-7; 8 bases agree with TRBD1. This CDR3 is built from 15 residues. Germline loops: CDR1 SGDLS, CDR2 YYNGEE. Trimming at V came to 1 base and at J to 3 bases, leaving 6 bases not matched to a gene. CDR3 sequence: CASSVIGTGGYEQYF. CDR3 sequence (DNA): TGTGCCAGCAGCGTAATCGGTACAGGGGGCTACGAGCAGTACTTC.

The chain couples TRBV24-1 to TRBJ2-1, with a tentative D call TRBD2 (6 bases). The V and J ends lost 0 bases and 5 bases respectively, with 10 bases between them. This CDR3 region has 15 residues. Per the germline V gene, CDR1 is KGHDR and CDR2 is SFDVKD. The CDR3 reads CATSDLLGSNNEQFF. In nucleotides, the CDR3 is TGTGCCACCAGTGATTTGCTCGGGAGTAACAATGAGCAGTTCTTC.

V gene TRBV11-2 combines with J gene TRBJ2-3; 9 nucleotides agree with TRBD1. Unmatched junction bases numbered 3, after V lost 0 bases and J lost 5 bases. Germline V CDR1 and CDR2: SGHAT, FQNNGV. The CDR3 runs to 15 residues. CDR3 residues: CASSLDGTGRDTQYF. The CDR3 DNA sequence: TGTGCCAGCAGCTTAGATGGGACAGGGAGAGATACGCAGTATTTT.

The V and J genes are TRBV9 and TRBJ1-1; 7 bases match TRBD1. Looked up from germline, CDR1 is SGDLS and CDR2 is YYNGEE. V was pared by 0 bases and J by 11 bases, with 10 bases of the junction left unmatched. This CDR3 has 14 residues. This chain's CDR3 is CASSVGGGTGAAFF. In nucleotides, the CDR3 is TGTGCCAGCAGCGTAGGAGGGGGAACAGGGGCCGCTTTCTTT.

This clone appeared a few times. The chain couples TRBV29-1 to TRBJ2-3; D remains unclear. This CDR3 spans 12 amino acids. Trimming took 1 base from V and 6 from J, leaving 8 bases between them. Germline CDR1 SQVTM, CDR2 ANQGSEA. The CDR3 reads CSVEGSSDTQYF. In nucleotides, the CDR3 is TGCAGCGTTGAAGGTAGTAGCGATACGCAGTATTTT.